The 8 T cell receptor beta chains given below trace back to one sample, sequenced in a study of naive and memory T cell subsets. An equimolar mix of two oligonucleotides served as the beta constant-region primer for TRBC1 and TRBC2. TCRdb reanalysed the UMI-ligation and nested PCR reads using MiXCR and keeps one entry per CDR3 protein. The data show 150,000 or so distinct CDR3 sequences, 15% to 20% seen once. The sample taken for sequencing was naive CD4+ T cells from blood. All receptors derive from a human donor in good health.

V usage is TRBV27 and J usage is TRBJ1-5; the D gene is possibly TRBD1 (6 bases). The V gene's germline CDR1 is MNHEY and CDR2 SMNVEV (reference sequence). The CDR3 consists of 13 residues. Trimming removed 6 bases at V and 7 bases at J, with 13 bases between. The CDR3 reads CASSPRGAQPQHF. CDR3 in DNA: TGTGCCAGCAGCCCCAGGGGAGCACAGCCCCAGCATTTT.

The CDR3 spells CASSPRGPEETQYF. The CDR3 DNA reads as TGCGCCAGCAGCCCCAGGGGGCCTGAAGAGACCCAGTACTTC. V gene TRBV5-1 combines with J gene TRBJ2-5; 8 bases align to TRBD1. Looked up from germline, CDR1 is SGHRS and CDR2 is YFSETQ. The CDR3 is 14 residues long. V was clipped by 4 bases and J by 3 bases; unmatched bases: 5.

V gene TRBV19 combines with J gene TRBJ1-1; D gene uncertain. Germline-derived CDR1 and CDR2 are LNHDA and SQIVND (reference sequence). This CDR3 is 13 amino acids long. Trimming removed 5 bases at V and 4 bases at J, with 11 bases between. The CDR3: CASSGKGPTEAFF. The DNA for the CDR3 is TGTGCCAGTAGTGGCAAAGGCCCCACTGAAGCTTTCTTT.

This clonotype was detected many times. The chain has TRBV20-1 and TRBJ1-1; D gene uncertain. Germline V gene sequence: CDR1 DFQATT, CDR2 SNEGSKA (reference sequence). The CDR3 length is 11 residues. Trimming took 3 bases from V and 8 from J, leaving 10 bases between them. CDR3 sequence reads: CSASGYAEAFF. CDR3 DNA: TGCAGTGCTAGTGGGTACGCCGAAGCTTTCTTT.

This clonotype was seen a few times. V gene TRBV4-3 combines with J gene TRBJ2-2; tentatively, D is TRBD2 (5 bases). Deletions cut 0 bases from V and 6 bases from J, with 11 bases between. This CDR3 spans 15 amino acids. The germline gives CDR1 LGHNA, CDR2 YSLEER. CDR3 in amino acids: CASSQDETRAGELFF. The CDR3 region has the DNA TGCGCCAGCAGCCAAGATGAAACTAGAGCCGGGGAGCTGTTTTTT.

The chain's CDR3 is CASSGGRNRDTEAFF. In DNA form, the CDR3 reads TGCGCCAGCAGCGGGGGAAGGAACAGGGACACTGAAGCTTTCTTT. The J gene is TRBJ1-1, the V gene TRBV5-1, with D possibly TRBD1 on 6 matching bases. The CDR3 has 15 amino acids. Trimming stripped 4 bases from V and 3 bases from J, with 16 bases between. The V gene's germline CDR1 is SGHRS and CDR2 YFSETQ.

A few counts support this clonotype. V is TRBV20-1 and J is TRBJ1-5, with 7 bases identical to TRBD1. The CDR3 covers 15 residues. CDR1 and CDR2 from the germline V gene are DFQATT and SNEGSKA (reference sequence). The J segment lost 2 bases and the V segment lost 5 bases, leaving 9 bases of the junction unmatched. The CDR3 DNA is TGCAGTGCTGGAACTTACGACAGGGGCAATCAGCCCCAGCATTTT. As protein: CSAGTYDRGNQPQHF.

This CDR3 reads CASSVTSELAKNIQYF. The CDR3 nucleotides are TGTGCCAGCAGCGTTACTAGCGAATTAGCCAAAAACATTCAGTACTTC. The V and J genes are TRBV9 and TRBJ2-4; 7 nucleotides align to TRBD2. This CDR3 has 16 residues. V was clipped by 2 bases and J by 0 bases; unmatched bases: 5. The germline V gene encodes CDR1 SGDLS and CDR2 YYNGEE.